Listed below are T cell receptor beta chains from one sample, sequenced in a study of blood T cell repertoires in COVID-19. Sequenced by immunoSEQ multiplex PCR; TCRdb stores in-frame clones only, minus some. The data contain over 40,000 clones, 80% to 90% of them seen just once; the ten biggest clones take up roughly 8.2%. The sample comprised peripheral blood. The receptors shown here come from a human donor in a cohort sampled during active COVID-19. Both conserved end residues are part of each CDR3. A D gene is named only where the DNA matches it firmly. Where a row states a size, it is once, few, many or the class of an expanded clone; other rows omit it.

j_call d_call clone_size v_call cdr3_aa cdr3_nt
TRBJ2-2 TRBD2 - TRBV7-2 CASSLSRSGKGGELFF TGTGCCAGCAGCTTAAGTCGTAGCGGGAAGGGCGGGGAGCTGTTTTTT
TRBJ2-2 - - TRBV3-1/TRBV3-2 CASESGRTGELFF TGTGCCAGCGAGTCGGGGAGGACCGGGGAGCTGTTTTTT
TRBJ1-4 - - TRBV7-2 CASSPSPNEKLFF TGTGCCAGCAGCCCAAGCCCCAATGAAAAACTGTTTTTT
TRBJ2-2 - - TRBV5-6 CASSFGAANTGELFF TGTGCCAGCAGCTTTGGGGCCGCGAACACCGGGGAGCTGTTTTTT
TRBJ2-7 TRBD2 few TRBV4-1 CASSVGLAGGYEQYF TGCGCCAGCAGCGTGGGACTAGCGGGAGGCTACGAGCAGTACTTC
TRBJ2-2 - - TRBV28 CASSTQGDTGELFF TGTGCCAGCAGTACACAGGGAGACACCGGGGAGCTGTTTTTT
TRBJ2-1 TRBD2 - TRBV10-1 CASSSLAGDEQFF TGCGCCAGCAGCTCTCTAGCGGGAGATGAGCAGTTCTTC
TRBJ1-5 TRBD1 - TRBV28 CASSRPDRGRSQPQHF TGTGCCAGCAGTAGACCAGACAGGGGGAGGAGTCAGCCCCAGCATTTT
TRBJ2-5 TRBD2 - TRBV19 CASSSGRAGETQYF TGTGCCAGTAGTAGCGGGAGGGCCGGAGAGACCCAGTACTTC
TRBJ2-7 - - TRBV6-6 CASRRQDYEQYF TGTGCCAGCAGAAGACAAGATTACGAGCAGTACTTC
TRBJ1-1 TRBD1 - TRBV5-4 CAIHRGQNTEAFF TGTGCCATTCACAGGGGACAGAACACTGAAGCTTTCTTT
TRBJ2-7 - - TRBV28 CASQPQAPYEQYF TGTGCCAGCCAGCCACAGGCCCCCTACGAGCAGTACTTC
TRBJ1-3 - - TRBV19 CASSIVPQISGNTIYF TGTGCCAGTAGTATAGTCCCCCAAATCTCTGGAAACACCATATATTTT
TRBJ1-4 - - TRBV5-4 CASRPGVGTNEKLFF TGTGCCAGCAGGCCAGGGGTGGGAACTAATGAAAAACTGTTTTTT
TRBJ2-3 - - TRBV30 CAWSLEWYGSTDTQYF TGTGCCTGGAGTCTGGAGTGGTACGGTAGCACAGATACGCAGTATTTT
TRBJ2-4 TRBD2 - TRBV7-2 CASSPGPRGIYF TGTGCCAGCAGCCCTGGACCGCGGGGGATCTACTTC
TRBJ2-7 TRBD1 - TRBV7-2 CASSGDSSYEQYF TGTGCCAGCAGCGGGGACAGCTCCTACGAGCAGTACTTC
TRBJ2-3 - once TRBV7-2 CASSLDRSFTDTQYF TGTGCCAGCAGCTTAGACAGGAGCTTCACAGATACGCAGTATTTT
TRBJ2-1 - - TRBV6-2/TRBV6-3 CASSSAGTSYNEQFF TGTGCCAGCAGTTCGGCGGGAACCTCCTACAATGAGCAGTTCTTC
TRBJ2-1 TRBD2 - TRBV7-2 CASSLAPAGGGANEQFF TGTGCCAGCAGCTTAGCCCCAGCGGGAGGCGGGGCCAATGAGCAGTTCTTC
TRBJ2-2 TRBD1 - TRBV11-3 CASSSPGQRHTGELFF TGTGCCAGCAGCTCACCGGGACAGAGGCACACCGGGGAGCTGTTTTTT
TRBJ2-6 - - TRBV5-6 CASSRVRQLSGANVLTF TGTGCCAGCAGCCGGGTCAGACAGTTGTCTGGGGCCAACGTCCTGACTTTC
TRBJ2-7 - - TRBV18 CASSPAFAGAKQYF TGTGCCAGCTCACCCGCGTTCGCAGGGGCGAAGCAGTACTTC
TRBJ2-7 - - TRBV2 CASSDSIIYEQYF TGTGCCAGCAGTGATAGTATCATCTACGAGCAGTACTTC
TRBJ2-7 TRBD2 - TRBV7-8 CASSFQGTSGGTYEQYF TGTGCCAGCAGCTTCCAAGGGACTAGCGGGGGCACCTACGAGCAGTACTTC